Reported below is one T cell receptor beta chain. Its antigen remains unidentified. Profiling relied on immunoSEQ multiplex PCR, and the TCRdb table lists in-frame clones only, not all of them. The sample lists around 190,000 clones; roughly 77% were seen once. The CDR3 loop spans 15 amino acids. Germline CDR1 reads MNHEY; CDR2 reads SMNVEV (reference sequence). Unmatched junction bases numbered 8, after V lost 5 bases and J lost 1 base. The sample originates from a study of cytomegalovirus exposure and HLA in healthy donors. Study-level results: In vitro, a few CMV-associated chains proved specific for CMV antigens.

The TCR sequence derives from a woman aged 30 to 39 in good health and CMV-seronegative. The chain combines TRBV27 with TRBJ2-7; 7 bases fit TRBD1. Specimen: PBMCs. CDR3 region: CASSTLSTGSYEQYF. CDR3 DNA sequence: TGTGCCAGCAGTACTCTCTCGACAGGGTCCTACGAGCAGTACTTC.